This T cell receptor beta chain derives from a study of T cell responses to AZD1222 COVID-19 vaccine. Findings of the study overall: The number of AZD1222 recipients seropositive at baseline was only six. Per reports, nearly half of all spike-specific TCRs target regions that are unmutated in variants.

The CDR3 loop spans 13 amino acids. Germline V lookup: CDR1 KGHDR, CDR2 SFDVKD. The V and J ends lost 1 base and 5 bases respectively, with 8 bases between them. Only a few counts were recorded for this clone. Its antigen is unidentified. The protocol was immunoSEQ multiplex PCR, while the TCRdb copy is restricted to in-frame clones and leaves out a portion. The table records tens of thousands of clones, 88% of them present only once. The TCR sequence derives from an adult who received the AZD1222 COVID-19 vaccine. The chain links TRBV24-1 to TRBJ2-7; D unclear. The sequenced sample was peripheral blood, obtained 28 days after the second AZD1222 dose. CDR3 DNA sequence: TGTGCCACCAGTGATTTTAGGTCCCACGAGCAGTACTTC. Protein: CATSDFRSHEQYF.